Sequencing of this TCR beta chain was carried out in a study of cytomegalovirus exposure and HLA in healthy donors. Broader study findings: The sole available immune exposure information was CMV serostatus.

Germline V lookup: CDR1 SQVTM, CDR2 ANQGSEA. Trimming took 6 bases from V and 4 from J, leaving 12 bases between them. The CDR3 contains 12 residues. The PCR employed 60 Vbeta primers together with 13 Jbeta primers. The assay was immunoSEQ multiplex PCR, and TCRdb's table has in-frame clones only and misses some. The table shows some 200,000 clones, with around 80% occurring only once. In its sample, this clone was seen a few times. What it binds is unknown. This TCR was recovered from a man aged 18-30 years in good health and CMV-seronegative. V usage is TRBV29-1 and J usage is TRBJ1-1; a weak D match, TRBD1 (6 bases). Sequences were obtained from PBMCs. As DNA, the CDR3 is TGCAGCGTCGGAGGGGGGGGCACTGAAGCTTTCTTT. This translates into CSVGGGGTEAFF.